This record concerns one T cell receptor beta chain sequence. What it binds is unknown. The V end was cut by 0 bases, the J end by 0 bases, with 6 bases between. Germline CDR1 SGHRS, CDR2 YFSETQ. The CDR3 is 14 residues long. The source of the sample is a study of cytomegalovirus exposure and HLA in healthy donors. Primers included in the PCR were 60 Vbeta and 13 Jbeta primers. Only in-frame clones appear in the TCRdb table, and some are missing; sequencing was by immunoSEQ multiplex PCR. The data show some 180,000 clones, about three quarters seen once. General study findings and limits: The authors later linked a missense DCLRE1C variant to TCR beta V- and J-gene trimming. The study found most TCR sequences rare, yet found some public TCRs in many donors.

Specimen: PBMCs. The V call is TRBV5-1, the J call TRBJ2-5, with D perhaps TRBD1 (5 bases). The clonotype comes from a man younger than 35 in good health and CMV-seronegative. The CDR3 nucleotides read TGCGCCAGCAGCTTGGAGGGGTACCAAGAGACCCAGTACTTC. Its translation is CASSLEGYQETQYF. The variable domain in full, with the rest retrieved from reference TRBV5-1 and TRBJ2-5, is KAGVTQTPRYLIKTRGQQVTLSCSPISGHRSVSWYQQTPGQGLQFLFEYFSETQRNKGNFPGRFSGRQFSNSRSEMNVSTLELGDSALYLCASSLEGYQETQYFGPGTRLLVL.